This TCR beta chain was captured in a study of Ad26.COV2.S vaccination and SARS-CoV-2 variants. CDR1 is SQVTM, CDR2 ANQGSEA, per germline. Deletions cut 4 bases from V and 4 bases from J, with 11 bases between. The CDR3 has 12 amino acids. Repertoires were generated with immunoSEQ multiplex PCR, while TCRdb's copy carries only in-frame clones and drops some. Among about 450,000 clones listed, 89% were seen once. Treatment described: around 19 received Ad26.COV2.S at low or high dose, single or two shots; several received placebo; per-sample allocation not given. Sample collection was performed on day 63 after the first vaccine or placebo injection. This clone has a single count.

The receptor comes from a person between 18 and 65 years old who received the Ad26.COV2.S COVID-19 vaccine or a placebo. Sequencing was performed on peripheral blood, taken in a trial of Ad26.COV2.S vaccine versus placebo. The chain is built from TRBV29-1 and TRBJ2-7; D is unclear. CDR3 DNA: TGCAGCGTTGGAGACAACGAATACGAGCAGTACTTC. Amino acids: CSVGDNEYEQYF.